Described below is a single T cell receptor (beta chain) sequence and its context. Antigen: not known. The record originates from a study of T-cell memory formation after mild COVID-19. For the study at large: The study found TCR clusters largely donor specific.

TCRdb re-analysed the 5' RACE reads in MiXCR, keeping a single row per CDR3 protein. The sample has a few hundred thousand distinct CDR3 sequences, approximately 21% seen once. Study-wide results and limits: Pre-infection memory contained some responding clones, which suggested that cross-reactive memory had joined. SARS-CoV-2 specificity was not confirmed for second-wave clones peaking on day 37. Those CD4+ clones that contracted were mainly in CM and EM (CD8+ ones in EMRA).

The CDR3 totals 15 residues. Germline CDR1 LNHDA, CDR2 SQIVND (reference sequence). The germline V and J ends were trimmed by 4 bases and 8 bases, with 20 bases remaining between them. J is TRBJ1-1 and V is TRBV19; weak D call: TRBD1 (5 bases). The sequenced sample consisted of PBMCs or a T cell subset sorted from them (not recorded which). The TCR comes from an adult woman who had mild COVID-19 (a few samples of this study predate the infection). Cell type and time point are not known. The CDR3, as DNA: TGTGCCAGTAGTACCCATACGGTAGGCAGGGCAGAAGCTTTCTTT. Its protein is CASSTHTVGRAEAFF.